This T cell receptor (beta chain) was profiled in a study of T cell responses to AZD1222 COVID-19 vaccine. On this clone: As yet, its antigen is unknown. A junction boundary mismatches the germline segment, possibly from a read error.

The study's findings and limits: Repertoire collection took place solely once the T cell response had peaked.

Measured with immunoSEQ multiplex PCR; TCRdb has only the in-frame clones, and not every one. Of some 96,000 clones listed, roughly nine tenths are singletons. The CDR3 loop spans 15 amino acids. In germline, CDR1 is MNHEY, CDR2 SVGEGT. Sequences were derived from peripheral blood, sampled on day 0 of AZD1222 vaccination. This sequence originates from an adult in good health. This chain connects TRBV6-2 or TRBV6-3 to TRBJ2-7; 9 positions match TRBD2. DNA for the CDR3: TGTGCCAGCATTTACGCGGGGGGGCGGTTCGAGGAGCAGTACTTC. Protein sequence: CASIYAGGRFEEQYF.